A selection of T cell receptor beta chains follows, all from one sample in a study of CD8 T cells in Susac syndrome. TCRdb reprocessed the immunoSEQ multiplex PCR reads via MiXCR and lists one record per CDR3 protein. The profile shows approximately 79,000 distinct CDR3 sequences, approximately 93% of them singletons. Material: CD8+ T cells from PBMCs. Receptor source: a human donor with Susac syndrome. Each CDR3 is given with its conserved first and last residue. The D gene is left open where the match is weak. Clone size is stated in some rows and not others, as once, few, many or a class when expanded.

J: TRBJ1-1
D: .
V: TRBV6-2/TRBV6-3
size: .
DNA: TGTGCCAGCAGTTACCAGGGCCTTAGGACTGAAGCTTTCTTT
CDR3: CASSYQGLRTEAFF

J: TRBJ2-2
D: .
V: TRBV12-3/TRBV12-4
size: .
DNA: TGTGCCAGCAGGAGGACGGTGAACACCGGGGAGCTGTTTTTT
CDR3: CASRRTVNTGELFF

J: TRBJ2-1
D: .
V: TRBV4-1
size: .
DNA: TGCGCCAGCAGCCAGATCAGGGAATTCAGAAATGAGCAGTTCTTC
CDR3: CASSQIREFRNEQFF

J: TRBJ2-1
D: .
V: TRBV9
size: .
DNA: TGTGCCAGCAGCGTATCCGGCGCTTCCTACAATGAGCAGTTCTTC
CDR3: CASSVSGASYNEQFF

J: TRBJ1-2
D: .
V: TRBV27
size: .
DNA: TGTGCCAGCAGCCCCAATGGACAGACCTATGGCTACACCTTC
CDR3: CASSPNGQTYGYTF

J: TRBJ2-7
D: .
V: TRBV5-1
size: .
DNA: TGCGCCAGCAGCCAAGTCATCGGGAACGCCTACGAGCAGTACTTC
CDR3: CASSQVIGNAYEQYF

J: TRBJ1-2
D: .
V: TRBV20-1
size: .
DNA: TGCAGTGCTAGAGATGAGTCAGGAGCGGAGATAAACTATGGCTACACCTTC
CDR3: CSARDESGAEINYGYTF

J: TRBJ2-3
D: TRBD2
V: TRBV20-1
size: .
DNA: TGCAGTGCAAGGACTAGCGGTTCGGGACGCACAGATACGCAGTATTTT
CDR3: CSARTSGSGRTDTQYF

J: TRBJ2-1
D: .
V: TRBV7-3
size: .
DNA: TGTGCCAGCAGCTTAGGACCAACGGGGATCAATGAGCAGTTCTTC
CDR3: CASSLGPTGINEQFF

J: TRBJ2-1
D: TRBD2
V: TRBV27
size: .
DNA: TGTGCCAGCAGACGGACTAGCGGGAGCTACAATGAGCAGTTCTTC
CDR3: CASRRTSGSYNEQFF

J: TRBJ1-4
D: TRBD1
V: TRBV9
size: .
DNA: TGTGCCAGCAGCGTAGGGGACAGCGCAACTAATGAAAAACTGTTTTTT
CDR3: CASSVGDSATNEKLFF

J: TRBJ1-2
D: .
V: TRBV30
size: .
DNA: TGTGCCTGGAGTGTAGGGTTCTATGGCTACACCTTC
CDR3: CAWSVGFYGYTF

J: TRBJ1-1
D: TRBD1
V: TRBV20-1
size: .
DNA: TGCAGTGCCGGGGACAGGGGGCAAGGAACTGAAGCTTTCTTT
CDR3: CSAGDRGQGTEAFF

J: TRBJ1-4
D: .
V: TRBV5-1
size: .
DNA: TGCGCCAGCAGCCTTGTTTTAGGAACTAATGAAAAACTGTTTTTT
CDR3: CASSLVLGTNEKLFF

J: TRBJ2-1
D: .
V: TRBV24-1
size: .
DNA: TGTGCCACCAGTGATTTAAACGGGCCGAATGAGCAGTTCTTC
CDR3: CATSDLNGPNEQFF

J: TRBJ2-1
D: .
V: TRBV20-1
size: .
DNA: TGCAGTGCTAGTAGCCGCTACAATGAGCAGTTCTTC
CDR3: CSASSRYNEQFF

J: TRBJ2-7
D: TRBD2
V: TRBV28
size: .
DNA: TGTGCCAGCAGTGTCAACCGTAGGCTAGCGGGACTACCTCCCTACGAGCAGTACTTC
CDR3: CASSVNRRLAGLPPYEQYF

J: TRBJ2-7
D: TRBD2
V: TRBV4-1
size: .
DNA: TGCGCCAGCAGCCAAGATCCTGTGGCTAGCGGGAGCTACGAGCAGTACTTC
CDR3: CASSQDPVASGSYEQYF

J: TRBJ2-7
D: .
V: TRBV27
size: few
DNA: TGTGCCAGCAGTCTCCGGAGTAGCGGATTTTACGAGCAGTACTTC
CDR3: CASSLRSSGFYEQYF

J: TRBJ2-2
D: .
V: TRBV20-1
size: .
DNA: TGCAGTGCTAGGGGCCTTCGGGAGGGACAGGGTACCACCGCGCTGTTTTTT
CDR3: CSARGLREGQGTTALFF

J: TRBJ1-1
D: .
V: TRBV15
size: .
DNA: TGTGCCACCAGCAGAGCGGACGGATACACTGAAGCTTTCTTT
CDR3: CATSRADGYTEAFF

J: TRBJ2-7
D: .
V: TRBV4-2
size: few
DNA: TGTGCCAGCAGCCAAGAGGAGACCCACTACGAGCAGTACTTC
CDR3: CASSQEETHYEQYF

J: TRBJ2-7
D: .
V: TRBV2
size: .
DNA: TGTGCCAGCAGTGAATCAACAGGGATATCCTCCTACGAGCAGTACTTC
CDR3: CASSESTGISSYEQYF

J: TRBJ1-4
D: TRBD1
V: TRBV7-2
size: .
DNA: TGTGCCAGCAGCGAAACCACTACAGGGGATAATGAAAAACTGTTTTTT
CDR3: CASSETTTGDNEKLFF

J: TRBJ1-1
D: .
V: TRBV15
size: .
DNA: TGTGCCACCAGCAGAGATCCCCGGGGGAGGGACACTGAAGCTTTCTTT
CDR3: CATSRDPRGRDTEAFF

J: TRBJ2-1
D: .
V: TRBV4-3
size: .
DNA: TGCGCCAGCAGCCAAGAACGGGCGAGCTCCTACAATGAGCAGTTCTTC
CDR3: CASSQERASSYNEQFF